The rows below give T cell receptor beta chains drawn from one sample of a study of control samples from healthy donors and cancer patients. The data were produced by immunoSEQ multiplex PCR, yet TCRdb's version contains in-frame clones alone and is incomplete. The sample records more than 150,000 clones, over 85% being singletons. The sample was blood. The receptors here all came from a man aged 45-60 years in good health. Both conserved end residues are part of each CDR3. D genes are given only for firm matches. The listing skips clone size in some rows; elsewhere it reads once, few, many or a size class.

V gene	J gene	clone size	D gene	CDR3 DNA	CDR3 protein
TRBV5-1	TRBJ2-2	-	TRBD1	TGCGCCAGCAGCTGGGACAGTACCGGGGAGCTGTTTTTT	CASSWDSTGELFF
TRBV28	TRBJ1-1	-	-	TGTGCCAGCAGTTCCAACGCTCAGGTCTTAGGTGAAGCTTTCTTT	CASSSNAQVLGEAFF
TRBV6-2/TRBV6-3	TRBJ1-4	-	TRBD1	TGTGCCAGCAGTACAGGACAGGGGAACGGTGAAAAACTGTTTTTT	CASSTGQGNGEKLFF
TRBV7-2	TRBJ2-7	-	TRBD2	TGTGCCAGCACCCTGACTAGCGGGAGCTACGAGCAGTACTTC	CASTLTSGSYEQYF
TRBV7-8	TRBJ2-7	-	TRBD1	TGTGCCAGCAGCCCGGGACAGGGCATCAACGAGCAGTACTTC	CASSPGQGINEQYF
TRBV30	TRBJ2-7	-	-	TGTGCCTGGAGTGGGACAGCTTACGAGCAGTACTTC	CAWSGTAYEQYF
TRBV3-1/TRBV3-2	TRBJ2-5	-	TRBD2	TGTGCCAGCAGCCAAGCGGGACTAGCGGAGCAAGAGACCCAGTACTTC	CASSQAGLAEQETQYF
TRBV19	TRBJ2-6	-	TRBD1	TGTGCCAGTAGTATACCGCGGACAGGGAGCTCTGGGGCCAACGTCCTGACTTTC	CASSIPRTGSSGANVLTF
TRBV15	TRBJ2-1	-	-	TGTGCCACCAGCAGAAACAGGAGGGCTTCCTACAATGAGCAGTTCTTC	CATSRNRRASYNEQFF
TRBV18	TRBJ1-6	-	-	TGTGCCAGCTCCGGGGTCACAGATTCACCCCTCCACTTT	CASSGVTDSPLHF
TRBV7-9	TRBJ1-5	-	-	TGTGCCAGCAGCCTCCCCGGAGAGGGAGTCTGCAATCAGCCCCAGCATTTT	CASSLPGEGVCNQPQHF
TRBV6-5	TRBJ2-3	-	TRBD2	TGTGCCAGCAGTTACTCGGGACTAGCCGTCGCAGATACGCAGTATTTT	CASSYSGLAVADTQYF
TRBV15	TRBJ2-3	-	TRBD2	TGTGCCACCCAAGCGGGAGGGCCATATACGCAGTATTTT	CATQAGGPYTQYF
TRBV15	TRBJ1-1	-	-	TGTGCCACCAGCAGAGATCGAAACACTGAAGCTTTCTTT	CATSRDRNTEAFF
TRBV28	TRBJ1-6	-	-	TGTGCCAGCAGTTTGGGGGCAGGAGTATCACCCCTCCACTTT	CASSLGAGVSPLHF
TRBV19	TRBJ2-1	-	-	TGTGCCAGTACCTTAAGGGTGACAGGTTCCTACAATGAGCAGTTCTTC	CASTLRVTGSYNEQFF
TRBV21-1	TRBJ2-7	-	-	TGTGCCAGCAGCTGCGACAGGGGGCTGTGCGAGCAGTACTTC	CASSCDRGLCEQYF
TRBV25-1	TRBJ2-3	-	-	TGTGCCACCAGGCACCCGGTCACAGATACGCAGTATTTT	CATRHPVTDTQYF
TRBV7-2	TRBJ2-3	-	TRBD2	TGTGCCAGCAGCTTAAGCGGGAGAGTTGGAGATACGCAGTATTTT	CASSLSGRVGDTQYF
TRBV15	TRBJ2-1	once	-	TGTGCCACCAGCAGAGACGCTAGCGAGGAAGTTTACAATGAGCAGTTCTTC	CATSRDASEEVYNEQFF
TRBV5-1	TRBJ1-1	-	-	TGCGCCAGCAGCTTGGCCAGCTCTCCGGGATGGAACACTGAAGCTTTCTTT	CASSLASSPGWNTEAFF
TRBV30	TRBJ1-2	-	-	TGTGCCTGGAGTGTATTGGGTGGCTACACCTTC	CAWSVLGGYTF
TRBV18	TRBJ1-1	-	TRBD1	TGTGCCAGCTCACCGGGACAGGGGGCAGGGAACACTGAAGCTTTCTTT	CASSPGQGAGNTEAFF
TRBV27	TRBJ2-3	-	TRBD2	TGTGCCAGCAGTTTAGGTAGCGGGAGGCGCACAGATACGCAGTATTTT	CASSLGSGRRTDTQYF
TRBV5-6	TRBJ2-7	-	-	TGTGCCAGCAGCTTGCAGGAAAACTACGAGCAGTACTTC	CASSLQENYEQYF
TRBV2	TRBJ1-5	-	TRBD1	TGTGCCAGCAGTCTCGGACAGGGCAATCAGCCCCAGCATTTT	CASSLGQGNQPQHF
TRBV25-1	TRBJ2-1	-	TRBD2	TGTGCCAGCAGTGAAAGCGGGGGACCCTACAATGAGCAGTTCTTC	CASSESGGPYNEQFF
TRBV2	TRBJ2-1	-	-	TGTGCCAGCAGTAGGGACGCCGGGAGCGCCTACAATGAGCAGTTCTTC	CASSRDAGSAYNEQFF
TRBV5-1	TRBJ2-7	-	TRBD2	TGCGCCAGCAGCTTAGGGATAAGTTCGCGGGAGGTATACGAGCAGTACTTC	CASSLGISSREVYEQYF
TRBV6-6	TRBJ2-5	-	TRBD1	TGTGCCAGCAGGTCCCCCGGGACAGGGTCCGAGACCCAGTACTTC	CASRSPGTGSETQYF
TRBV5-1	TRBJ1-3	once	-	TGCGCCAGCAGCTTGGGTCAGGGGCTCAACACCATATATTTT	CASSLGQGLNTIYF
TRBV6-5	TRBJ2-6	-	TRBD2	TGTGCCAGCAGGCCGGGACTAGCTGGGGCCAACGTCCTGACTTTC	CASRPGLAGANVLTF
TRBV3-1/TRBV3-2	TRBJ2-2	-	TRBD2	TGTGCCACCCAGACTAGCGGGAGCACCGGGGAGCTGTTTTTT	CATQTSGSTGELFF
TRBV27	TRBJ1-6	-	-	TGTGCCAGCAGTTTCGAGGTAGGGCCCCTCCACTTT	CASSFEVGPLHF
TRBV28	TRBJ1-4	-	TRBD1	TGTGCCAGCAGCTCCACAGGGGCAACTAATGAAAAACTGTTTTTT	CASSSTGATNEKLFF
TRBV18	TRBJ1-1	-	-	TGTGCCAGCTCACCGCCCGGACTGGGCCGAGAAGCTTTCTTT	CASSPPGLGREAFF
TRBV12-3/TRBV12-4	TRBJ1-1	-	-	TGTGCCAGCAGTTTAAGAGGGAGGACTGAAGCTTTCTTT	CASSLRGRTEAFF
TRBV19	TRBJ2-5	-	-	TGTGCCAGTAGTATACAAGCAGGAAAAGAGACCCAGTACTTC	CASSIQAGKETQYF
TRBV27	TRBJ2-3	once	TRBD2	TGTGCCAGCAGTTTAAAGGTTAGGGGGACTAGTGTAGGTCCGGATACGCAGTATTTT	CASSLKVRGTSVGPDTQYF
TRBV6-1	TRBJ1-1	-	TRBD1	TGTGCCAGCAGTGCTCCTAAGTGGGACAGGGTTAACTTGAACACTGAAGCTTTCTTT	CASSAPKWDRVNLNTEAFF
TRBV28	TRBJ2-3	-	TRBD1	TGTGCCAGCACCTTTCGGGACAGGCCCACAGATACGCAGTATTTT	CASTFRDRPTDTQYF
TRBV30	TRBJ1-1	few	-	TGTGCCTGGAGTGTAAGTGGGGGGCGCGCCACTGAAGCTTTCTTT	CAWSVSGGRATEAFF
TRBV29-1	TRBJ2-1	-	-	TGCAGCGTGACACCTTTAGAACTAGCTGCCAATGAGCAGTTCTTC	CSVTPLELAANEQFF
TRBV3-1/TRBV3-2	TRBJ2-7	once	-	TGTGCCAGCAGCCAAGTGCAGGGGGGTTACGAGCAGTACTTC	CASSQVQGGYEQYF
TRBV20-1	TRBJ2-1	-	TRBD2	TGCAGTGCTAGTAGCGGGAAGGACGATGAGCAGTTCTTC	CSASSGKDDEQFF
TRBV6-5	TRBJ1-2	few	-	TGTGCCAGCAGGGGAGCGGACGGAACTAACTATGGCTACACCTTC	CASRGADGTNYGYTF